The sequence of this T cell receptor beta chain was determined in a study of CD8+ T cells in alopecia areata. Study as a whole: Treated patients were given 5 to 10 mg oral tofacitinib twice daily. Disease severity was quantified as SALT score of affected scalp area. Notes on the study in general: While tofacitinib was given, many expanded lesional clones persisted in scalp and blood.

RNA extraction and reverse transcription yielded cDNA as sequencing template. Libraries were prepared by immunoSEQ multiplex PCR; TCRdb keeps only in-frame clonotypes and omits some of them. The sample holds about 210,000 clones; approximately 65% are singletons and the top ten take more than 1%. In regard to this clone: Its target is unknown.

The sample's treatment: oral pan-JAK inhibitor, 5-10 mg twice daily. From alopecia areata patients, lesional scalp punch biopsies and peripheral blood were collected. The germline CDR1 and CDR2 sequences are SGHRS and YFSETQ. V lost 4 bases to trimming and J lost 5 bases; unmatched junction nucleotides: 7. The CDR3 extends over 14 amino acids. The material was CD4+ T cells sorted from blood, obtained at week 44, from a patient treated with tofacitinib. This chain joins TRBV5-1 and TRBJ1-1; 8 bases fit TRBD1. The clonotype was recovered from a human donor with alopecia areata. This CDR3 reads CASSIQGALTEAFF. CDR3 in DNA: TGCGCCAGCAGCATCCAGGGGGCTCTAACTGAAGCTTTCTTT.